This T cell receptor (beta chain) was observed in a study of T cell repertoires in cytomegalovirus infection. The overall study: From public TCR beta signatures came an indication of both CMV infection and matching HLA type. The study, taken as a whole, reports: Across the ex vivo response, the dominant clonotypes were HLA-C-restricted CMV-specific TCR beta clonotypes.

TCRdb called the reads again in MiXCR, with one record for every CDR3 protein. The table includes about 830,000 distinct CDR3 sequences, approximately 32% detected once. This clonotype has a handful of counts. Its antigen is still unknown. The TCR comes from a human donor in good health (CMV status not recorded). Some clones in this sample may be carry-over from other donors' samples. Sample: cultured CD8+ T cells from PBMCs, taken from culture after CMV antigen stimulation.

This CDR3 reads CSAHRGDSYNEQFF. CDR3 DNA sequence: TGCAGTGCTCACCGGGGGGACTCCTACAATGAGCAGTTCTTC. The chain is built from TRBV20-1 and TRBJ2-1, with TRBD2 matching 7 bases. Germline CDR1 and CDR2: DFQATT and SNEGSKA (reference sequence). Germline trimming cut 5 bases from V and 0 bases from J; bases unmatched to any gene: 4. This CDR3 is 14 amino acids long.